This T cell receptor (beta chain) was observed in a study of identical twins. The CDR3 covers 16 residues. V was trimmed by 1 base and J by 3 bases, leaving 13 bases between them. The germline V gene has CDR1 LGHNA and CDR2 YNFKEQ. MiXCR, run by TCRdb on the 5' RACE reads, gives a single entry per CDR3 protein. Altogether around 240,000 distinct CDR3 sequences are present, roughly 7% being singletons, with the ten largest covering about 3.6%. The same sample was also used in a study of yellow fever vaccine responses in identical twins.

The V call is TRBV4-2, the J call TRBJ2-1; perhaps TRBD1 as D (5 bases). Sequencing input: memory (CD45RO+) T cells sorted from blood. This sequence originates from a woman between 18 and 30 years old in good health. The CDR3 DNA reads TGTGCCAGCAGCCAAGCTGGACCGGACAACTACAATGAGCAGTTCTTC. This translates into CASSQAGPDNYNEQFF.